This TCR beta chain was captured in a study of T-cell reconstitution after alpha-beta-depleted transplantation in children. General observations from the study: T-cell numbers and diversity, one year after transplant, stemmed largely from T cells that were newly produced. The study reportedly traced alpha-beta T cells about two months after transplant to several hundred expanded graft clones.

This clonotype showed up many times. Its antigen is not identified. Germline CDR1 reads MDHEN; CDR2 reads SYDVKM. Unmatched junction bases numbered 8, after V lost 5 bases and J lost 6 bases. This CDR3 region has 14 residues. Preparation of the TCRbeta library used unique molecular identifiers. TCRdb reprocessed the PCR reads with MiXCR, giving one entry per CDR3 protein. The sample shows around 500,000 distinct CDR3 sequences, 23% of them seen only once. Source: PBMCs, mostly from graft donor cells, taken 360 days after TCRalphabeta/CD19-depleted stem cell transplant. The sequence came from a boy in the first two years of life who had a stem cell transplant for acute myeloid leukemia, so the T cells may come from the graft donor. The chain has TRBV28 and TRBJ1-1; the match to TRBD1 covers 8 bases. CDR3 loop: CASSLGQGGPEAFF. CDR3 coding DNA: TGTGCCAGCAGTCTCGGACAGGGAGGCCCTGAAGCTTTCTTT.